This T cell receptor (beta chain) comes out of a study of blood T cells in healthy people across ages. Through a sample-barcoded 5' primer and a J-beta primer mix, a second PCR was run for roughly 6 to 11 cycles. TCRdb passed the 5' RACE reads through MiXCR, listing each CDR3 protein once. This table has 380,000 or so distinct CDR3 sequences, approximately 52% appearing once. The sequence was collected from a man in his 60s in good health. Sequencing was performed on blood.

Here the CDR3 DNA reads TGTGCCAGCAGCTTGGAGTCTTGTAGCAATCAGCCCCAGCATTTT. This sequence encodes CASSLESCSNQPQHF. V and J are TRBV7-2 and TRBJ1-5; unclear D gene. Looked up from germline, CDR1 is SGHTA and CDR2 is FQGNSA. The ends were cut back, 3 bases at V and 0 bases at J, with 9 bases in the middle. The CDR3 totals 15 residues.